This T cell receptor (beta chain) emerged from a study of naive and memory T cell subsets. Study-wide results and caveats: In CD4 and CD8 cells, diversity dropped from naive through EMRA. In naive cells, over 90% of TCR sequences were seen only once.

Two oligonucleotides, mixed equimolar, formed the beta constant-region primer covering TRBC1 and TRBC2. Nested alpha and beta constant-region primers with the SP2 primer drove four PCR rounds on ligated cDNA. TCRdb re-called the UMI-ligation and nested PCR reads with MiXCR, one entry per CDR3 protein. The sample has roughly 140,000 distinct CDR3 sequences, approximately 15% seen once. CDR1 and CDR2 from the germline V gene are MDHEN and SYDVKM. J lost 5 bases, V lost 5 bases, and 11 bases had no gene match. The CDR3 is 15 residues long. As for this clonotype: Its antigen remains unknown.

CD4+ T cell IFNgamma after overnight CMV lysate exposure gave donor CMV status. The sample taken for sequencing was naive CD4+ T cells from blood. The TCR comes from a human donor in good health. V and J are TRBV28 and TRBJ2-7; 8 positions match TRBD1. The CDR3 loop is CASSNGQGVGNEQYF. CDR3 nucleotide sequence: TGTGCCAGCAGTAACGGACAGGGAGTTGGTAACGAGCAGTACTTC.